Listed below are T cell receptor beta chains from one sample, sequenced in a study of graft-versus-host responses after intestinal transplantation. Profiled with immunoSEQ multiplex PCR; TCRdb holds only in-frame clones, not every one. The top ten clones hold about 4% of a sample with tens of thousands of clones, nearly 90% of them seen once. No antigen has been identified for these receptors. Specimen: unstimulated CD8+ T cells sorted from spleen or lymph node cells, collected before transplant. The receptor source for this set is a human donor who was the organ donor for an intestinal transplant. Each CDR3 is given with its conserved first and last residue. Each record gives: D gene, V gene, clone size, J gene, CDR3 DNA, CDR3 protein. D genes are given only for firm matches. Some rows have no size entry. The others give once, few or many, or a class for an expanded clone.

d_call: TRBD2; v_call: TRBV5-1; clone_size: -; j_call: TRBJ2-5; cdr3_nt: TGCGCCAGCAGAGGCGGGGGGAACCAAGAGACCCAGTACTTC; cdr3_aa: CASRGGGNQETQYF
d_call: -; v_call: TRBV6-6; clone_size: -; j_call: TRBJ1-2; cdr3_nt: TGTGCCAGCAGTTACGGGATCAGGGATGGCTACACCTTC; cdr3_aa: CASSYGIRDGYTF
d_call: TRBD2; v_call: TRBV7-2; clone_size: -; j_call: TRBJ2-5; cdr3_nt: TGTGCCAGCAGCTCTACGGGACTAGCGGGGGGACAAGAGACCCAGTACTTC; cdr3_aa: CASSSTGLAGGQETQYF
d_call: TRBD1; v_call: TRBV5-4; clone_size: -; j_call: TRBJ2-3; cdr3_nt: TGTGCCAGCAGCTCCGCCTCTGGACAGGGCAGCACAGATACGCAGTATTTT; cdr3_aa: CASSSASGQGSTDTQYF
d_call: TRBD2; v_call: TRBV27; clone_size: -; j_call: TRBJ2-1; cdr3_nt: TGTGCCAGCAGTTTGACTAGCGGGCGAGGCTCCTACAATGAGCAGTTCTTC; cdr3_aa: CASSLTSGRGSYNEQFF
d_call: -; v_call: TRBV6-5; clone_size: -; j_call: TRBJ2-1; cdr3_nt: TGTGCCAGCAGCCTCGAGCGTAAGGCTGGCCCCGTTTTGTTCTTC; cdr3_aa: CASSLERKAGPVLFF
d_call: TRBD1; v_call: TRBV28; clone_size: once; j_call: TRBJ1-1; cdr3_nt: TGTGCCAGCAGTACCACAGGGGGCGTGGACACTGAAGCTTTCTTT; cdr3_aa: CASSTTGGVDTEAFF
d_call: -; v_call: TRBV28; clone_size: -; j_call: TRBJ1-3; cdr3_nt: TGTGCCAGCAGTTCTACTATCAATGAGGCTGGAAACACCATATATTTT; cdr3_aa: CASSSTINEAGNTIYF
d_call: -; v_call: TRBV28; clone_size: -; j_call: TRBJ1-5; cdr3_nt: TGTGCCAGCAGTTTACTTATCCTAACAGGGACTAGCAATCAGCCCCAGCATTTT; cdr3_aa: CASSLLILTGTSNQPQHF
d_call: TRBD2; v_call: TRBV13; clone_size: -; j_call: TRBJ2-5; cdr3_nt: TGTGCCAGCAGCTCGCCCGGGACTAGCGGGGCCCCACTGGAGACCCAGTACTTC; cdr3_aa: CASSSPGTSGAPLETQYF
d_call: -; v_call: TRBV7-9; clone_size: once; j_call: TRBJ2-6; cdr3_nt: TGTGCCAGCAGCTTCCAGGGCAACTCTGGGGCCAACGTCCTGACTTTC; cdr3_aa: CASSFQGNSGANVLTF
d_call: TRBD1; v_call: TRBV28; clone_size: -; j_call: TRBJ1-6; cdr3_nt: TGTGCCAGCCGCAGACAGGGGCTATATTCACCCCTCCACTTT; cdr3_aa: CASRRQGLYSPLHF
d_call: TRBD1; v_call: TRBV19; clone_size: -; j_call: TRBJ1-5; cdr3_nt: TGTGCCAGTAGTATAACTATGAGCCAAAGGGGGCATCAGCCCCAGCATTTT; cdr3_aa: CASSITMSQRGHQPQHF
d_call: -; v_call: TRBV6-1; clone_size: -; j_call: TRBJ2-5; cdr3_nt: TGTGCCAGCAGTGTTTTTCGGTGGCGGGGCAAACAAGAGACCCAGTACTTC; cdr3_aa: CASSVFRWRGKQETQYF
d_call: -; v_call: TRBV28; clone_size: -; j_call: TRBJ2-2; cdr3_nt: TGTGCCAGCACCTCGGTGGTGGACACGAACACCGGGGAGCTGTTTTTT; cdr3_aa: CASTSVVDTNTGELFF
d_call: -; v_call: TRBV10-3; clone_size: -; j_call: TRBJ1-3; cdr3_nt: TGTGCCATCACCGAGGGCGGCGGCTCTGGAAACACCATATATTTT; cdr3_aa: CAITEGGGSGNTIYF
d_call: -; v_call: TRBV6-5; clone_size: -; j_call: TRBJ1-3; cdr3_nt: TGTGCCAGCGGAATCGGTCAGGGCGATGGAAACACCATATATTTT; cdr3_aa: CASGIGQGDGNTIYF
d_call: -; v_call: TRBV2; clone_size: once; j_call: TRBJ1-2; cdr3_nt: TGTGCCAGCGGACCCCTGGGGGGGGTGGATGGCTACACCTTC; cdr3_aa: CASGPLGGVDGYTF
d_call: -; v_call: TRBV27; clone_size: -; j_call: TRBJ1-2; cdr3_nt: TGTGCCAGCACCGGCATAGACAGTCTCTATGGCTACACCTTC; cdr3_aa: CASTGIDSLYGYTF
d_call: -; v_call: TRBV5-4; clone_size: -; j_call: TRBJ2-1; cdr3_nt: TGTGCCAGCAGGGCAGGGGAAACCTACAATGAGCAGTTCTTC; cdr3_aa: CASRAGETYNEQFF
d_call: -; v_call: TRBV9; clone_size: -; j_call: TRBJ2-1; cdr3_nt: TGTGCCAGCAGCGTAGGGCGGGGCCGCGCGAATGAGCAGTTCTTC; cdr3_aa: CASSVGRGRANEQFF
d_call: TRBD1; v_call: TRBV28; clone_size: -; j_call: TRBJ1-6; cdr3_nt: TGTGCCAGCAGTGCAGACAGGGGGTATTCACCCCTCCACTTT; cdr3_aa: CASSADRGYSPLHF
d_call: TRBD1; v_call: TRBV4-1; clone_size: -; j_call: TRBJ1-1; cdr3_nt: TGCGCCAGCAGCCAAAGTACGGACAGGGGTATTGGGAGAGGCACTGAAGCTTTCTTT; cdr3_aa: CASSQSTDRGIGRGTEAFF
d_call: -; v_call: TRBV28; clone_size: -; j_call: TRBJ1-2; cdr3_nt: TGTGCCAGCCAAAACGGTATGCGGGATGGCTACACCTTC; cdr3_aa: CASQNGMRDGYTF
d_call: TRBD2; v_call: TRBV2; clone_size: -; j_call: TRBJ2-5; cdr3_nt: TGTGCCAGCACGGGGGGGCTGCAAGAGACCCAGTACTTC; cdr3_aa: CASTGGLQETQYF
d_call: -; v_call: TRBV9; clone_size: -; j_call: TRBJ2-2; cdr3_nt: TGTGCCAGCAGCGTAGGTCCAAACACCGGGGAGCTGTTTTTT; cdr3_aa: CASSVGPNTGELFF
d_call: TRBD2; v_call: TRBV28; clone_size: -; j_call: TRBJ2-3; cdr3_nt: TGTGCCAGCATCACTAGCGGGGGAAGCACAGATACGCAGTATTTT; cdr3_aa: CASITSGGSTDTQYF
d_call: TRBD2; v_call: TRBV9; clone_size: -; j_call: TRBJ2-1; cdr3_nt: TGTGCCAGCAGCGAAAGCGGGGGCCCTACCAATGAGCAGTTCTTC; cdr3_aa: CASSESGGPTNEQFF
d_call: -; v_call: TRBV28; clone_size: -; j_call: TRBJ1-6; cdr3_nt: TGTGCCAGCAGTTCCCCCAGGAATAATTCACCCCTCCACTTT; cdr3_aa: CASSSPRNNSPLHF
d_call: -; v_call: TRBV7-6; clone_size: -; j_call: TRBJ1-2; cdr3_nt: TGTGCCAGCAGCTTAGACGTGACAGGAAACTATGGCTACACCTTC; cdr3_aa: CASSLDVTGNYGYTF
d_call: TRBD2; v_call: TRBV7-2; clone_size: -; j_call: TRBJ2-2; cdr3_nt: TGTGCCAGCAGCCCCCTCTGGACTAGCGGGGCCAACACCGGGGAGCTGTTTTTT; cdr3_aa: CASSPLWTSGANTGELFF
d_call: TRBD1; v_call: TRBV7-8; clone_size: -; j_call: TRBJ2-5; cdr3_nt: TGTGCCAGCAGCCGAGTATCCGGGACAGGGGAGACCCAGTACTTC; cdr3_aa: CASSRVSGTGETQYF
d_call: -; v_call: TRBV5-6; clone_size: -; j_call: TRBJ2-2; cdr3_nt: TGTGCCAGCAGCCACGGGGCCGGGGAGCTGTTTTTT; cdr3_aa: CASSHGAGELFF
d_call: TRBD1; v_call: TRBV4-3; clone_size: few; j_call: TRBJ1-2; cdr3_nt: TGCGCCAGCAGCCGGGACAGGGGCGACTATGGCTACACCTTC; cdr3_aa: CASSRDRGDYGYTF
d_call: TRBD2; v_call: TRBV7-8; clone_size: -; j_call: TRBJ2-3; cdr3_nt: TGTGCCAGCAGCTTAGGAGAGGCGGGGGAGGATACGCAGTATTTT; cdr3_aa: CASSLGEAGEDTQYF
d_call: TRBD2; v_call: TRBV6-4; clone_size: -; j_call: TRBJ2-3; cdr3_nt: TGTGCCAGCAGTGAAGCTAGCGGGAGCACAGATACGCAGTATTTT; cdr3_aa: CASSEASGSTDTQYF
d_call: -; v_call: TRBV10-1; clone_size: once; j_call: TRBJ1-2; cdr3_nt: TGCGCCAGCAGCGTAAACCGGGACACTTCCTATGGCTACACCTTC; cdr3_aa: CASSVNRDTSYGYTF
d_call: -; v_call: TRBV7-6; clone_size: -; j_call: TRBJ2-1; cdr3_nt: TGTGCCAGCAGCTTAGGGCAGACTGGACTCAATGAGCAGTTCTTC; cdr3_aa: CASSLGQTGLNEQFF
d_call: -; v_call: TRBV5-1; clone_size: -; j_call: TRBJ1-2; cdr3_nt: TGCGCCAGCAGCTCTCTCCGTCGGGGGTACTTTGGCTACACCTTC; cdr3_aa: CASSSLRRGYFGYTF
d_call: TRBD1; v_call: TRBV6-5; clone_size: -; j_call: TRBJ1-5; cdr3_nt: TGTGCCAGCAGTTTGGTGGCGACAGGGAATCAGCCCCAGCATTTT; cdr3_aa: CASSLVATGNQPQHF
d_call: TRBD1; v_call: TRBV7-6; clone_size: once; j_call: TRBJ1-5; cdr3_nt: TGTGCCAGCAGCTTCGGACAGGGGGATCAGCCCCAGCATTTT; cdr3_aa: CASSFGQGDQPQHF
d_call: -; v_call: TRBV10-3; clone_size: -; j_call: TRBJ2-3; cdr3_nt: TGTGCCATCAGTGAGTCCGGCGGAATCAGCACAGATACGCAGTATTTT; cdr3_aa: CAISESGGISTDTQYF
d_call: TRBD1; v_call: TRBV7-9; clone_size: -; j_call: TRBJ2-3; cdr3_nt: TGTGCCAGCAGCTCCGGACAGGGTAGCACAGATACGCAGTATTTT; cdr3_aa: CASSSGQGSTDTQYF
d_call: -; v_call: TRBV10-2; clone_size: -; j_call: TRBJ2-4; cdr3_nt: TGCGCCAGCATAGCGGACAACAAAAACATTCAGTACTTC; cdr3_aa: CASIADNKNIQYF
d_call: TRBD1; v_call: TRBV28; clone_size: -; j_call: TRBJ1-1; cdr3_nt: TGTGCCAGCAGTTTAGCAGGGGGAAACACTGAAGCTTTCTTT; cdr3_aa: CASSLAGGNTEAFF
d_call: -; v_call: TRBV27; clone_size: -; j_call: TRBJ2-2; cdr3_nt: TGTGCCAGCAGTTTGGGGACAAAGAACACCGGGGAGCTGTTTTTT; cdr3_aa: CASSLGTKNTGELFF
d_call: TRBD1; v_call: TRBV5-8; clone_size: -; j_call: TRBJ2-2; cdr3_nt: TGTGCCAGCAGCTTCAGGCAGGGGGACACCGGGGAGCTGTTTTTT; cdr3_aa: CASSFRQGDTGELFF
d_call: TRBD1; v_call: TRBV2; clone_size: -; j_call: TRBJ1-4; cdr3_nt: TGTGCCAGCGACAACCCGGACAGGGGTCGAGAAAAACTGTTTTTT; cdr3_aa: CASDNPDRGREKLFF